A selection of T cell receptor beta chains follows, all from one sample in a study of blood T cell repertoires in COVID-19. TCRdb's copy holds only in-frame clones and misses some; the assay was immunoSEQ multiplex PCR. Of roughly 380,000 clones in the sample, 87% were seen once. Source material: PBMCs or T cells enriched from blood (not recorded which). The receptors were sampled from a woman in her twenties or thirties who had recovered from COVID-19. Both conserved end residues are part of each CDR3. D genes are given only for firm matches. Clone size, where shown, is once, few, many, or a class for clones that have expanded.

V gene: TRBV2
J gene: TRBJ1-1
clone size: -
D gene: TRBD1
CDR3 DNA: TGTGCCAGCAGTGAAGATTCTCTGGACAGGGCCGTAAACACTGAAGCTTTCTTT
CDR3 protein: CASSEDSLDRAVNTEAFF

V gene: TRBV4-1
J gene: TRBJ1-1
clone size: -
D gene: -
CDR3 DNA: TGCGCCAGCAGCCGTGGCCCTGAAGCTTTCTTT
CDR3 protein: CASSRGPEAFF

V gene: TRBV24-1
J gene: TRBJ2-2
clone size: -
D gene: TRBD1
CDR3 DNA: TGTGCCACCAGGGGACAGGGGCGCGGGTCCGGGGAGCTGTTTTTT
CDR3 protein: CATRGQGRGSGELFF

V gene: TRBV24-1
J gene: TRBJ2-3
clone size: -
D gene: -
CDR3 DNA: TGTGCCACCAGTGATTTGGTAGTTCCAGATACGCAGTATTTT
CDR3 protein: CATSDLVVPDTQYF

V gene: TRBV19
J gene: TRBJ1-1
clone size: -
D gene: -
CDR3 DNA: TGTGCCAGTAGTAGTATTTTACAGGGGAACACTGAAGCTTTCTTT
CDR3 protein: CASSSILQGNTEAFF

V gene: TRBV5-1
J gene: TRBJ1-1
clone size: once
D gene: -
CDR3 DNA: TGCGCCAGCAGCTTGTCAGGACAGCCGAACACTGAAGCTTTCTTT
CDR3 protein: CASSLSGQPNTEAFF

V gene: TRBV6-1
J gene: TRBJ1-2
clone size: -
D gene: -
CDR3 DNA: TGTGCCAGCAGTGAGCTTACAGGGATCGGTGGCTACACCTTC
CDR3 protein: CASSELTGIGGYTF

V gene: TRBV19
J gene: TRBJ1-1
clone size: few
D gene: -
CDR3 DNA: TGTGCCAGTAGTATTAGGCTAACAGGTTCCCGGTTTGCTGAAGCTTTCTTT
CDR3 protein: CASSIRLTGSRFAEAFF

V gene: TRBV19
J gene: TRBJ2-7
clone size: -
D gene: TRBD2
CDR3 DNA: TGTGCCAGTAGTATAGCTCTAGCGGGGGACTACGAGCAGTACTTC
CDR3 protein: CASSIALAGDYEQYF

V gene: TRBV7-9
J gene: TRBJ1-2
clone size: once
D gene: -
CDR3 DNA: TGTGCCAGCAGCCCCTCCGGGGGGGCTGGTAACTATGGCTACACCTTC
CDR3 protein: CASSPSGGAGNYGYTF

V gene: TRBV7-2
J gene: TRBJ1-1
clone size: once
D gene: TRBD1
CDR3 DNA: TGTGCCAGCAGCTTACAGGGGGGCGACACTGAAGCTTTCTTT
CDR3 protein: CASSLQGGDTEAFF

V gene: TRBV4-1
J gene: TRBJ1-5
clone size: few
D gene: -
CDR3 DNA: TGCGCCAGCAGCCAAGAGATTCGGCAGCCCCAGCATTTT
CDR3 protein: CASSQEIRQPQHF

V gene: TRBV7-2
J gene: TRBJ1-4
clone size: -
D gene: -
CDR3 DNA: TGTGCCAGCAGCTTCACAGGCAATAATGAAAAACTGTTTTTT
CDR3 protein: CASSFTGNNEKLFF

V gene: TRBV9
J gene: TRBJ2-3
clone size: -
D gene: TRBD1
CDR3 DNA: TGTGCCAGCAGCGTAGCGGCAGGGGGACGCACAGATACGCAGTATTTT
CDR3 protein: CASSVAAGGRTDTQYF

V gene: TRBV4-1
J gene: TRBJ1-1
clone size: few
D gene: -
CDR3 DNA: TGCGCCAGCAGCCAAGATCCGCGACAGTCGGCTTTCTTT
CDR3 protein: CASSQDPRQSAFF

V gene: TRBV10-1
J gene: TRBJ2-7
clone size: -
D gene: TRBD2
CDR3 DNA: TGCGCCAGCAGTGAGTGGCTAGCGGGAAGCTACGAGCAGTACTTC
CDR3 protein: CASSEWLAGSYEQYF

V gene: TRBV9
J gene: TRBJ2-1
clone size: -
D gene: TRBD2
CDR3 DNA: TGTGCCAGCAGCGTAATTGGCGGGGGATACAATGAGCAGTTCTTC
CDR3 protein: CASSVIGGGYNEQFF

V gene: TRBV7-3
J gene: TRBJ1-1
clone size: -
D gene: -
CDR3 DNA: TGTGCCAGCAGCTCGCGGCCAGTGCAGTCGAACACTGAAGCTTTCTTT
CDR3 protein: CASSSRPVQSNTEAFF

V gene: TRBV3-1/TRBV3-2
J gene: TRBJ1-1
clone size: -
D gene: -
CDR3 DNA: TGTGCCAGCAGCCTCAGGGATTTGAACACTGAAGCTTTCTTT
CDR3 protein: CASSLRDLNTEAFF

V gene: TRBV2
J gene: TRBJ1-1
clone size: -
D gene: -
CDR3 DNA: TGTGCCAGCAGACAGGGTCGGACGGAGACTGAAGCTTTCTTT
CDR3 protein: CASRQGRTETEAFF